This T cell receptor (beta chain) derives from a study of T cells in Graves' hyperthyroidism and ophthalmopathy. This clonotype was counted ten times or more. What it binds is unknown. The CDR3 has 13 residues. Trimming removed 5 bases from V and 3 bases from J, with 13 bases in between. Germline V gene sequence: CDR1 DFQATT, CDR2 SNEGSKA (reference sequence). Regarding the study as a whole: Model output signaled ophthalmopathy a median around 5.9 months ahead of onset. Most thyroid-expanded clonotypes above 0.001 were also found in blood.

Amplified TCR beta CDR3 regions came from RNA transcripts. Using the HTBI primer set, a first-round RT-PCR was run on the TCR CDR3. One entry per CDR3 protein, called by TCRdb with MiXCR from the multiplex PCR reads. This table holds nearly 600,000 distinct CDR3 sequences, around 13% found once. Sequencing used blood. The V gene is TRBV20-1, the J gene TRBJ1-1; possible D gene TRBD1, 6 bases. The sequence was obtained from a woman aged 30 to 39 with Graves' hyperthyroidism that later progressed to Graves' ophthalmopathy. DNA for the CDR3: TGCAGTGCTGGACCGAACAGGGACACTGAAGCTTTCTTT. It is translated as CSAGPNRDTEAFF.